Below, 10 T cell receptor beta chains from the same sample are listed, as sequenced in a study of CD4+ T cells in melanoma. The repertoire was sequenced with immunoSEQ multiplex PCR; TCRdb's copy has only in-frame clones and lacks some. The table shows about 6,900 clones, with about 70% occurring only once. The sample taken for sequencing was cells from a culture (not recorded whether cultured in vitro). These receptors were collected from a human donor with melanoma.

In this sample, this clone is medium-sized. The chain recombines TRBV4-1 with TRBJ2-7, with D hard to call. V gave up 1 base and J gave up 3 bases, with 13 bases separating them. The CDR3 runs 15 residues. Germline CDR1 is MGHRA and CDR2 is YSYEKL. CDR3 loop: CASSQGPGDDYEQYF. For the CDR3, the DNA is TGCGCCAGCAGCCAAGGACCCGGCGACGACTACGAGCAGTACTTC.

The V and J genes are TRBV6-6 and TRBJ2-7, with no clear D. Trimming cost V 4 bases and J 0 bases, with 10 bases left between them. Per germline, CDR1 MNHNY and CDR2 SVGAGI (reference sequence). The CDR3 covers 14 residues. The DNA for the CDR3 is TGTGCCAGCAGTTTAGCTCAAAGCTCCTACGAGCAGTACTTC. Encoded protein: CASSLAQSSYEQYF.

The chain carries TRBV9 and TRBJ2-7; 7 bases agree with TRBD2. The CDR3 length is 14 residues. The germline V gene has CDR1 SGDLS and CDR2 YYNGEE. The V gene end was trimmed by 4 bases and the J gene end by 5 bases; junction bases not matched to a gene: 9. CDR3 bases: TGTGCCAGCAGCCCCGGGGGAGGGGAGCACGAGCAGTACTTC. Translating gives CASSPGGGEHEQYF.

This rearrangement joins TRBV19 to TRBJ1-5, with 7 bases aligning to TRBD1. Looked up from germline, CDR1 is LNHDA and CDR2 is SQIVND (reference sequence). The CDR3 consists of 15 residues. Trimming removed 3 bases from V and 2 bases from J; junction bases left unmatched: 4. The CDR3 loop reads CASSMTGQGNQPQHF. The CDR3 region has the DNA TGTGCCAGTAGTATGACCGGACAGGGCAATCAGCCCCAGCATTTT. Filled out from reference TRBV19 and TRBJ1-5, the complete variable domain reads DGGITQSPKYLFRKEGQNVTLSCEQNLNHDAMYWYRQDPGQGLRLIYYSQIVNDFQKGDIAEGYSVSREKKESFPLTVTSAQKNPTAFYLCASSMTGQGNQPQHFGDGTRLSIL.

The chain uses TRBV7-6 and TRBJ2-3; D not resolved. CDR3 length equals 14 residues. Trimming shortened V by 2 bases and J by 6 bases, and 12 bases separated the two germline ends. The germline V gene encodes CDR1 SGHVS and CDR2 FNYEAQ. CDR3 region: CASSLRVLMDTQYF. The CDR3 DNA reads TGTGCCAGCAGCTTACGGGTTTTGATGGATACGCAGTATTTT.

This rearrangement joins TRBV4-2 to TRBJ2-7; TRBD1 might be the D (6 bases). V lost 0 bases and J lost 6, with 9 bases in between. The CDR3 contains 13 residues. Germline V lookup: CDR1 LGHNA, CDR2 YNFKEQ. CDR3 protein: CASSQDVRGEQYF. The DNA of the CDR3 is TGTGCCAGCAGCCAAGATGTCAGGGGCGAGCAGTACTTC.

The CDR3 reads CATGSSDNYGYTF. The CDR3 region has the DNA TGTGCCACCGGCTCCTCTGATAACTATGGCTACACCTTC. The chain carries TRBV10-3 and TRBJ1-2; D gene unclear. CDR1 and CDR2 from the germline V gene are ENHRY and SYGVKD. The CDR3 is made up of 13 amino acids. V gave up 10 bases and J gave up 1 base, with 13 bases separating them.

V gene TRBV7-3 combines with J gene TRBJ2-1; TRBD2 might be the D (6 bases). The CDR3 covers 16 residues. The germline V gene encodes CDR1 SGHTA and CDR2 FQGTGA. Trimming removed 2 bases from V and 6 bases from J, with 17 bases in between. The CDR3 protein is CASSLLAAGTPNEQFF. As DNA, the CDR3 is TGTGCCAGCAGCTTATTGGCCGCCGGGACTCCCAATGAGCAGTTCTTC.

The V gene is TRBV28, the J gene TRBJ1-1; no clear D gene. The V end lost 10 bases, the J end lost 1 base, and 7 bases lay between the germline ends. Germline-derived CDR1 and CDR2 are MDHEN and SYDVKM. The CDR3 runs to 11 residues. The CDR3 DNA sequence: TGTGCCACTGGACCGAACACTGAAGCTTTCTTT. This codes for CATGPNTEAFF.

This chain connects TRBV27 to TRBJ2-7; 7 bases match TRBD1. Trimming at V came to 4 bases and at J to 2 bases, leaving 5 bases not matched to a gene. Germline CDR1 and CDR2: MNHEY and SMNVEV (reference sequence). The CDR3 sequence is 14 residues long. CDR3 DNA: TGTGCCAGCAGTTCGCTCGGACAGGCCTACGAGCAGTACTTC. Its translation is CASSSLGQAYEQYF.